This TCR beta chain was obtained from a study of shared clonotypes between healthy human individuals. Per germline, CDR1 SGHNT and CDR2 YYREEE (reference sequence). This CDR3 has 15 amino acids. V gave up 5 bases and J gave up 2 bases, with 17 bases separating them. The data were produced by immunoSEQ multiplex PCR, yet TCRdb's version contains in-frame clones alone and is incomplete. The sample yields more than 450,000 clones, approximately 79% seen once. Sequencing input: PBMCs. The source is a woman in her forties in good health. Some clones in this sample may be carry-over from other donors' samples. The chain recombines TRBV5-4 with TRBJ2-7; D possibly matches TRBD1 or TRBD2 (5 bases each). CDR3 nucleotide sequence: TGTGCCAGCAGTTTTGGGGGATTTGGTCCCTACGAGCAGTACTTC. It specifies CASSFGGFGPYEQYF.